Listed below are T cell receptor beta chains from one sample, sequenced in a study of tumor-infiltrating lymphocytes in localized non-small cell lung cancer. The protocol was immunoSEQ multiplex PCR, while the TCRdb copy is restricted to in-frame clones and leaves out a portion. The sample comprises about 8,500 clones, about 77% of which are singletons, and about 15% rests with the top ten. The material sequenced was uninvolved lung tissue not adjacent to the tumor. All receptors derive from a human donor with non-small cell lung cancer. The CDR3 runs from the conserved cysteine through the conserved F or W. D genes are given only for firm matches. The size of a clone is reported for some rows only, either as once, few or many, or as a class for expanded clones.

D,size,V,J,CDR3,DNA
TRBD1,.,TRBV6-5,TRBJ1-2,CASSYLDRGGDGYTF,TGTGCCAGCAGTTACTTGGACAGGGGAGGTGACGGCTACACCTTC
.,once,TRBV5-6,TRBJ1-3,CASSPRGRSGNTIYF,TGTGCCAGCAGCCCAAGGGGACGCTCTGGAAACACCATATATTTT
.,.,TRBV19,TRBJ1-4,CASRDPWEEKLFF,TGTGCCAGTCGGGACCCTTGGGAGGAAAAACTGTTTTTT
TRBD1,.,TRBV28,TRBJ2-1,CASKRTGSERSNEQFF,TGTGCCAGCAAAAGGACAGGGTCAGAGCGGAGCAATGAGCAGTTCTTC
.,.,TRBV5-1,TRBJ1-2,CASSLAAQGEDGYTF,TGCGCCAGCAGCTTGGCCGCGCAGGGTGAGGATGGCTACACCTTC
.,.,TRBV5-1,TRBJ1-3,CASSLQPSQGSSGNTIYF,TGCGCCAGCAGCTTACAACCCTCACAGGGCTCCTCTGGAAACACCATATATTTT
.,.,TRBV6-5,TRBJ2-7,CASRTLGGYEQYF,TGTGCCAGCAGGACTCTAGGGGGCTACGAGCAGTACTTC
.,.,TRBV10-2,TRBJ1-1,CASSDGGSTEAFF,TGCGCCAGCAGTGATGGGGGCTCCACTGAAGCTTTCTTT
TRBD1,.,TRBV18,TRBJ1-3,CASSPPGQGSSGNTIYF,TGTGCCAGCTCACCACCGGGACAGGGGAGCTCTGGAAACACCATATATTTT
.,.,TRBV15,TRBJ1-5,CATSRSGKQQPQHF,TGTGCCACCAGCAGAAGCGGAAAACAGCAGCCCCAGCATTTT
TRBD1,.,TRBV28,TRBJ1-2,CASSSYRTGEHGYTF,TGTGCCAGCAGTTCGTATCGGACAGGGGAACATGGCTACACCTTC
.,.,TRBV7-9,TRBJ2-5,CASSPIDRSQETQYF,TGTGCCAGCAGCCCAATAGACAGGTCCCAAGAGACCCAGTACTTC
.,few,TRBV11-3,TRBJ2-1,CASSLPGGDEQFF,TGTGCCAGCAGCTTGCCGGGGGGCGATGAGCAGTTCTTC
.,.,TRBV10-3,TRBJ1-2,CAISESRDNYGYTF,TGTGCCATCAGTGAGTCCAGGGATAACTATGGCTACACCTTC
.,large,TRBV27,TRBJ1-1,CASRNDLNTEAFF,TGTGCCAGCAGAAATGATTTGAACACTGAAGCTTTCTTT
TRBD1,.,TRBV28,TRBJ2-7,CASSPPGQGVPGEQYF,TGTGCCAGCAGTCCACCGGGACAGGGGGTTCCAGGCGAGCAGTACTTC
.,few,TRBV7-5,TRBJ1-2,CASSLDIGGYTF,TGTGCCAGCAGCTTAGACATCGGGGGCTACACCTTC
TRBD1,few,TRBV7-9,TRBJ1-3,CASSLQGATGNTIYF,TGTGCCAGCAGCTTACAGGGGGCGACTGGAAACACCATATATTTT
.,.,TRBV7-6,TRBJ2-6,CASSLDLSGANVLTF,TGTGCCAGCAGCTTAGATCTCTCTGGGGCCAACGTCCTGACTTTC
TRBD1,.,TRBV13,TRBJ2-4,CASSLGTGTAKNIQYF,TGTGCCAGCAGCTTAGGGACAGGGACGGCCAAAAACATTCAGTACTTC
TRBD2,.,TRBV5-6,TRBJ2-1,CASSSRAGGRVNEQFF,TGTGCCAGCAGCTCCCGTGCGGGGGGGCGAGTTAATGAGCAGTTCTTC
TRBD1,.,TRBV6-6,TRBJ1-2,CASSSGQDYGYTF,TGTGCCAGCAGTTCGGGACAGGACTATGGCTACACCTTC
.,.,TRBV19,TRBJ1-2,CASSSPLQGNYGYTF,TGTGCCAGTAGTAGCCCCCTCCAGGGTAACTATGGCTACACCTTC